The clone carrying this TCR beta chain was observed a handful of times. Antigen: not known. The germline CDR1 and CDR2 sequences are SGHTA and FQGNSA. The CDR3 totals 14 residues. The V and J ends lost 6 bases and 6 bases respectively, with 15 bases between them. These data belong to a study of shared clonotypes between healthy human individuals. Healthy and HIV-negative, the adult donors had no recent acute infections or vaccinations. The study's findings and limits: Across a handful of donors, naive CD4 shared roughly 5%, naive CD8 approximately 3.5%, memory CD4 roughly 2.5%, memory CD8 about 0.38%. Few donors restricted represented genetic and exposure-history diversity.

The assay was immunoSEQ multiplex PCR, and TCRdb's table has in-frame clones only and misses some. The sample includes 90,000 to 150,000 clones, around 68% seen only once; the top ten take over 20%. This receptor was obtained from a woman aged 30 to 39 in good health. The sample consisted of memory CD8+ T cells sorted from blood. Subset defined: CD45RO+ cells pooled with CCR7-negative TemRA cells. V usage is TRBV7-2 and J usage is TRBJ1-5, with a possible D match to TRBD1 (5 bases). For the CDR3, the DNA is TGTGCCAGCAGTTTAACCCCTCAGGGTCAGCCCCAGCATTTT. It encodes CASSLTPQGQPQHF. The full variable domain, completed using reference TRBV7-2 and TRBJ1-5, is GAGVSQSPSNKVTEKGKDVELRCDPISGHTALYWYRQSLGQGLEFLIYFQGNSAPDKSGLPSDRFSAERTGGSVSTLTIQRTQQEDSAVYLCASSLTPQGQPQHFGDGTRLSIL.